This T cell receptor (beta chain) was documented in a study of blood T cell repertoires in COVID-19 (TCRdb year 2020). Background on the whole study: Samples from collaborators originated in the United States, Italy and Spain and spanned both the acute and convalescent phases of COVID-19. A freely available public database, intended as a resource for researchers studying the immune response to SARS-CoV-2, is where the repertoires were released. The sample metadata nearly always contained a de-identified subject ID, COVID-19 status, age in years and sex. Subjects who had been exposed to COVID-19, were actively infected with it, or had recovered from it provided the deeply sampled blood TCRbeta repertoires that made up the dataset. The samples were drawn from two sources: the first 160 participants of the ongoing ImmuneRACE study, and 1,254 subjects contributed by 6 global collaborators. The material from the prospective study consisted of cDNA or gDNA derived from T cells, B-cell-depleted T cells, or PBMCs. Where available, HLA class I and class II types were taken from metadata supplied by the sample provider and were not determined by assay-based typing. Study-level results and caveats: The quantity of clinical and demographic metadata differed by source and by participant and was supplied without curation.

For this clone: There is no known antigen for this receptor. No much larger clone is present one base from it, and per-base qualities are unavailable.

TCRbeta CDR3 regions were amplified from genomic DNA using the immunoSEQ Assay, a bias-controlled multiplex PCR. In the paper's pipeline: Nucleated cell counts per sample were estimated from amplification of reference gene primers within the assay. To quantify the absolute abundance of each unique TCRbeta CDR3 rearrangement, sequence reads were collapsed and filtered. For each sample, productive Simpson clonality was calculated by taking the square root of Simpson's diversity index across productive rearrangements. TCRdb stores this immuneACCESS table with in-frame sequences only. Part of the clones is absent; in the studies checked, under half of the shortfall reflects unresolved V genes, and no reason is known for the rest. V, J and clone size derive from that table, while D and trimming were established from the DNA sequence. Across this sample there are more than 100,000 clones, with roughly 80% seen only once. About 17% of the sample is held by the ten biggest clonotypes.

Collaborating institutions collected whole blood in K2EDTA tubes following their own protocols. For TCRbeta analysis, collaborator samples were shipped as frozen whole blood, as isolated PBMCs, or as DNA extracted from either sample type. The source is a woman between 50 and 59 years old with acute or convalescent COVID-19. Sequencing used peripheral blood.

The nucleotides are TGTGCCAGCAGCTCCCTGGGCGGGACTGAAAAACTGTTTTTT. This is translated as CASSSLGGTEKLFF. The rearrangement combines TRBV7-8 with TRBJ1-4; possibly the D gene is TRBD1, per 5 matching bases. The V end loses 4 bases and the J end loses 7 bases, and a stretch of 13 bases separates them. The germline V gene encodes CDR1 SGHVS and CDR2 FQNEAQ. Including the terminal cysteine and phenylalanine, the CDR3 comprises 14 residues. The retained sequence is limited to the CDR3, 42 bases, with the frame set at the first base.